Listed here is a single T cell receptor (beta chain). The source of the sample is a study of Graves' ophthalmopathy and Graves' hyperthyroidism. Study-wide context: Peripheral blood was gathered at the point of initial diagnosis, before any treatment started.

Germline trimming cut 5 bases from V and 2 bases from J; bases unmatched to any gene: 10. The CDR3 length is 16 residues. The sequenced template was RNA, covering the TCR beta CDR3 region. RT-PCR in the first round used HTBI primers; a second-round multiplex PCR followed. TCRdb re-called the multiplex PCR reads with MiXCR, one entry per CDR3 protein. The sample lists approximately 380,000 distinct CDR3 sequences; over 20% were seen once. Material: peripheral blood. This receptor was identified in a woman under 30 with stable Graves' hyperthyroidism. V is TRBV12-3 or TRBV12-4 and J is TRBJ1-1, with TRBD1 matching over 8 bases. CDR3 region: CASSPAGGMDNTEAFF. In DNA, the CDR3 is TGTGCCAGCAGTCCGGCAGGGGGCATGGATAACACTGAAGCTTTCTTT.